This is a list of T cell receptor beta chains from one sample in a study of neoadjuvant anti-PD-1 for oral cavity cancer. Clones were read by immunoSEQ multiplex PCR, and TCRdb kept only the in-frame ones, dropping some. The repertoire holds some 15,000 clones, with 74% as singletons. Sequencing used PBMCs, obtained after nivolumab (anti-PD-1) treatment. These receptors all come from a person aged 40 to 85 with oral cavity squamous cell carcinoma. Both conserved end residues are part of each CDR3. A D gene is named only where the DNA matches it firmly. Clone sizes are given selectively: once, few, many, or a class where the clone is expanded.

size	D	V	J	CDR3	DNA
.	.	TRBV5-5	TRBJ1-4	CASSLEGHELATNEKLFF	TGTGCCAGCAGCTTGGAAGGACACGAGCTTGCAACTAATGAAAAACTGTTTTTT
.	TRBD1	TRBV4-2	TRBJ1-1	CASSQGDRLNTEAFF	TGTGCCAGCAGCCAAGGGGACAGATTGAACACTGAAGCTTTCTTT
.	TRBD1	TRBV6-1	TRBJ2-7	CAIQGPGQGAYEQYF	TGTGCCATCCAAGGCCCGGGACAGGGAGCCTACGAGCAGTACTTC
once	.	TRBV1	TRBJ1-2	CTSSPRRGQSDYGYTF	TGCACCAGCAGCCCCCGGCGGGGACAATCGGACTATGGCTACACCTTC
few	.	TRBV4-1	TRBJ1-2	CASSPPAGARGYTF	TGCGCCAGCAGCCCCCCAGCAGGGGCGCGTGGCTACACCTTC
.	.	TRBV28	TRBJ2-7	CASTFTTTSSYEQYF	TGTGCCAGCACCTTCACCACGACGAGCTCCTACGAGCAGTACTTC
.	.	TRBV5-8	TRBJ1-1	CASSLYLWAFF	TGTGCCAGCAGCTTATATCTTTGGGCTTTCTTT
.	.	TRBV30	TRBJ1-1	CASEGGKGTEAFF	TGTGCCTCCGAGGGAGGGAAGGGTACTGAAGCTTTCTTT
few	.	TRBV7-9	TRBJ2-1	CASSSTGRNEQFF	TGTGCCAGCAGCTCGACAGGGAGGAATGAGCAGTTCTTC
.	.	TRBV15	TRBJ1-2	CATSRPERAAAATF	TGTGCCACCAGCAGACCCGAGAGGGCGGCGGCGGCCACCTTC
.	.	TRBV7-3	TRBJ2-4	CASSLTALGLGQNIQYF	TGTGCCAGCAGCTTAACAGCGTTAGGCCTAGGGCAAAACATTCAGTACTTC
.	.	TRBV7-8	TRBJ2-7	CASSLSTVTGYEQYF	TGTGCCAGCAGCTTATCAACAGTGACGGGCTACGAGCAGTACTTC
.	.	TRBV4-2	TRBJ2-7	CASSEGGTRDEQYF	TGTGCCAGCAGCGAAGGCGGAACTAGGGATGAGCAGTACTTC
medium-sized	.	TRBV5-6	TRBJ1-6	CASSLTGISPLHF	TGTGCCAGCAGCTTGACAGGGATTTCACCCCTCCACTTT
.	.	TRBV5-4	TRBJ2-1	CASSLGGRYEQFF	TGTGCCAGCAGCTTGGGGGGGCGGTATGAGCAGTTCTTC
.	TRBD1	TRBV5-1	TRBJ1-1	CASSVGQGTTEAFF	TGCGCCAGCAGCGTGGGACAGGGTACCACTGAAGCTTTCTTT
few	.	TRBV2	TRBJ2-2	CASSETWGGTGELFF	TGTGCCAGCAGTGAAACGTGGGGCGGCACCGGGGAGCTGTTTTTT
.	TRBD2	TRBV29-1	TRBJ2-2	CSGRTSGTQGELFF	TGCAGCGGTCGGACTAGCGGGACCCAAGGGGAGCTGTTTTTT
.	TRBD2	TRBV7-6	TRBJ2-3	CASSSGGYSTDTQYF	TGTGCCAGCTCTAGCGGGGGGTATAGCACAGATACGCAGTATTTT
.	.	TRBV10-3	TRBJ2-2	CAVGAYPTGGELFF	TGTGCCGTAGGAGCGTACCCTACCGGCGGGGAGCTGTTTTTT
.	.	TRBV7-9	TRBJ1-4	CASSVNDGPELEKLFF	TGTGCCAGCAGCGTCAATGACGGGCCCGAACTTGAAAAACTGTTTTTT
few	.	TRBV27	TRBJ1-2	CASSLSTRANYGYTF	TGTGCCAGCAGTTTATCCACAAGGGCGAACTATGGCTACACCTTC
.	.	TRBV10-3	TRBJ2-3	CAISESFGSTDTQYF	TGTGCCATCAGTGAGTCATTTGGCAGCACAGATACGCAGTATTTT
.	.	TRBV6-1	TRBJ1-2	CASSGRNYGYTF	TGTGCCAGCAGCGGACGGAACTATGGCTACACCTTC
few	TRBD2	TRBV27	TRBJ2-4	CASSQGLAGGENIQYF	TGTGCCAGCAGCCAAGGACTAGCGGGAGGGGAAAACATTCAGTACTTC
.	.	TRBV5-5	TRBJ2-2	CASSWTAWGVNTGELFF	TGTGCCAGCAGCTGGACCGCGTGGGGGGTAAACACCGGGGAGCTGTTTTTT
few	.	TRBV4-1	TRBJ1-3	CASSPGPLTSGNTIYF	TGCGCCAGCAGCCCGGGACCACTTACCTCTGGAAACACCATATATTTT
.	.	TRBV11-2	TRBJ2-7	CASSTRQAVSYEQYF	TGTGCCAGCAGCACCAGACAGGCGGTCTCCTACGAGCAGTACTTC
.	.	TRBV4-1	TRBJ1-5	CASSQDWGQPQHF	TGCGCCAGCAGCCAAGATTGGGGTCAGCCCCAGCATTTT
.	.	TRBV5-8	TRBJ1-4	CASTQGGRPNEKLFF	TGTGCCAGCACCCAGGGAGGAAGACCTAATGAAAAACTGTTTTTT
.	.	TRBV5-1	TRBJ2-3	CASSLGQGGPDTQYF	TGCGCCAGCAGCTTGGGGCAGGGGGGGCCAGATACGCAGTATTTT